These 9 T cell receptor beta chains share one sample of origin, sequenced in a study of cytomegalovirus exposure and HLA in healthy donors. Sequencing was performed with immunoSEQ multiplex PCR; in TCRdb, only in-frame clones are kept and a portion is missing. The table has approximately 150,000 clones, roughly nine tenths seen once. Sequences were obtained from PBMCs. These receptors all come from a man aged 18 to 30 in good health and CMV-seropositive.

The chain employs TRBV28 and TRBJ2-7; TRBD2 matches at 7 bases. V lost 6 bases, J lost 0 bases, and 8 bases stayed unmatched. CDR1 is MDHEN, CDR2 SYDVKM, per germline. The CDR3 consists of 15 residues. Written as DNA, the CDR3 is TGTGCCAGCAGCCGAGGGGCTAGCGGCTCCTACGAGCAGTACTTC. Amino acid sequence: CASSRGASGSYEQYF.

The CDR3 spells CASSVHRGEAFF. DNA of the CDR3: TGTGCCAGCAGCGTACACAGGGGGGAAGCTTTCTTT. This chain links TRBV5-6 with TRBJ1-1, with 8 nucleotides matching TRBD1. Germline loops: CDR1 SGHDT, CDR2 YYEEEE. The CDR3 consists of 12 residues. Trimming cost V 4 bases and J 8 bases; bases outside gene matches: 4.

The chain links TRBV27 to TRBJ1-5; D uncertain. Germline CDR1 and CDR2: MNHEY and SMNVEV (reference sequence). CDR3 length equals 13 residues. V was pared by 5 bases and J by 7 bases, with 12 bases between. The CDR3 spells CASSPGPPQPQHF. CDR3 coding DNA: TGTGCCAGCAGTCCGGGTCCGCCACAGCCCCAGCATTTT.

V and J are TRBV13 and TRBJ2-1; D call uncertain. The germline V gene encodes CDR1 PRHDT and CDR2 FYEKMQ (reference sequence). The V and J ends lost 0 bases and 4 bases respectively, with 4 bases between them. The CDR3 extends over 13 amino acids. CDR3 amino acids: CASSLGEYNEQFF. CDR3 bases: TGTGCCAGCAGCTTAGGGGAGTACAATGAGCAGTTCTTC.

The chain carries TRBV7-2 and TRBJ2-5; 8 nucleotides match TRBD1. Per germline, CDR1 SGHTA and CDR2 FQGNSA. The V and J ends lost 5 bases and 5 bases, in that order; junction bases with no gene match: 7. The CDR3 covers 14 residues. CDR3 sequence (DNA): TGTGCCAGCAGCCCCGACAGGGGAGTGGAGACCCAGTACTTC. Translated, it gives CASSPDRGVETQYF.

The chain joins TRBV5-1 to TRBJ2-2; a possible D gene is TRBD1 (6 bases). Trimming stripped 4 bases from V and 0 bases from J, with 10 bases between. CDR1 SGHRS and CDR2 YFSETQ come from the germline V gene. The CDR3 consists of 15 residues. For the CDR3, the DNA is TGCGCCAGCAGCCCCGACAGGCCGAACACCGGGGAGCTGTTTTTT. It specifies CASSPDRPNTGELFF.

The genes are TRBV28 and TRBJ1-4, with no clear D. The V gene lost 6 bases and the J gene lost 8 bases, with 7 bases spanning the gap. This CDR3 contains 11 residues. Germline V gives CDR1 MDHEN, CDR2 SYDVKM. Here the CDR3 reads CASRNSEKLFF. CDR3 nucleotide sequence: TGTGCCAGCAGAAACTCAGAAAAACTGTTTTTT.

This clone showed up just once. The CDR3 DNA is TGTGCCAGCAGTTATACCCTGGGCAGGGGAAATGATGAAGCTTTCTTT. Translation gives CASSYTLGRGNDEAFF. The chain is built from TRBV6-5 and TRBJ1-1, with a tentative D call TRBD1 (6 bases). In germline, CDR1 is MNHEY, CDR2 SVGAGI. V was trimmed by 3 bases and J by 7 bases, leaving 21 bases between them. CDR3 length: 16 amino acids.

The rearrangement joins TRBV18 to TRBJ2-6, with D possibly TRBD1 on 6 matching bases. Germline loops: CDR1 KGHSH, CDR2 LQKENI. The germline V and J ends were trimmed by 5 bases and 1 base, with 12 bases remaining between them. The CDR3 is 16 amino acids. Written as DNA, the CDR3 is TGTGCCAGCTCATCGACTACAGGGTCTGGGGCCAACGTCCTGACTTTC. Amino acid sequence: CASSSTTGSGANVLTF. Together with reference TRBV18 and TRBJ2-6, the CDR3 gives the full variable domain: NAGVMQNPRHLVRRRGQEARLRCSPMKGHSHVYWYRQLPEEGLKFMVYLQKENIIDESGMPKERFSAEFPKEGPSILRIQQVVRGDSAAYFCASSSTTGSGANVLTFGAGSRLTVL.